This TCR beta chain was recorded in a study of blood T cells in healthy people across ages. General study points: CMV infection status of these donors was not known.

Points on this clonotype: Antigen: not known.

The second PCR ran roughly 7 to 11 cycles with a sample-barcoded 5' primer and J-beta primers. TCRdb ran MiXCR on the 5' RACE reads and lists one entry per CDR3 protein. The top ten hold roughly a fifth of the sample, which has about 770,000 distinct CDR3 sequences, roughly 44% seen once. CDR3 length: 17 amino acids. V gave up 6 bases and J gave up 4 bases, with 25 bases separating them. CDR1 is SQVTM, CDR2 ANQGSEA, per germline. This sequence joins TRBV29-1 and TRBJ1-5; tentatively, D is TRBD1 (6 bases). The source of this sequence is a man aged 55 to 70 in good health. Sequencing used blood. Here the CDR3 reads CSVVQRQEVFGNQPQHF. CDR3 nucleotide sequence: TGCAGCGTGGTCCAGCGACAGGAGGTGTTTGGGAATCAGCCCCAGCATTTT.